This TCR beta chain was recovered during a study of OX40 agonist ivuxolimab in advanced cancers. Whole-study context: Patients enrolled in dose escalation were diagnosed with hepatocellular carcinoma, melanoma, renal cell or head and neck cancer. The dose-escalation cohort was about 80% male, with a mean age of about 58 years, ranging roughly 20 to 90.

The study's findings and limits: In the 0.1 to 3.0 mg/kg range, CD4+ and CD8+ blood T cells had expanded clonally by week 6. Antigens targeted by the expanded peripheral T cells were not determined.

The data were produced by immunoSEQ multiplex PCR, yet TCRdb's version contains in-frame clones alone and is incomplete. The table lists some 59,000 clones, 75% to 90% of them singletons, with approximately 4.6% in the top ten. In its sample, this clone was seen a few times. Its antigen remains unidentified. The CDR3 loop spans 14 amino acids. With 5 bases removed from V and 4 bases from J, the gap between germline ends came to 13 bases. Germline V gene lookup returns CDR1 SGHAT and CDR2 FQNNGV. The material sequenced was CD4+ or CD8+ T cells sorted from blood, taken in a trial of the OX40 agonist ivuxolimab. V usage is TRBV11-2 and J usage is TRBJ2-3; D is uncertain. The TCR originated in an adult with an advanced solid tumor such as melanoma, head and neck, liver or kidney cancer. CDR3 in amino acids: CASSGVGFADTQYF. CDR3 bases: TGTGCCAGCAGCGGGGTAGGCTTCGCAGATACGCAGTATTTT.